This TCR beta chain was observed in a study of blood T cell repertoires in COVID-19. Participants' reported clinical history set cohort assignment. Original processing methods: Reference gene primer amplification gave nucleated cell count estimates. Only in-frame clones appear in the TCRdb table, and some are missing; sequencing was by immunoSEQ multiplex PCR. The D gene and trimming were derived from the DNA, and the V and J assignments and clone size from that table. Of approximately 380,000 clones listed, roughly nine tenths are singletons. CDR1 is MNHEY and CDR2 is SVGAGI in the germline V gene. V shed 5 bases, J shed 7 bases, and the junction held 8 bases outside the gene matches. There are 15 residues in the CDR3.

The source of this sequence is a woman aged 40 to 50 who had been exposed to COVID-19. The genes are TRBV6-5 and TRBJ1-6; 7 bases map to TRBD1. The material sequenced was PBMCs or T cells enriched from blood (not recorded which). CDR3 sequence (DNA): TGTGCCAGCAGTCCTACAGGGGTGGGGAATTCACCCCTCCACTTT. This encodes CASSPTGVGNSPLHF.